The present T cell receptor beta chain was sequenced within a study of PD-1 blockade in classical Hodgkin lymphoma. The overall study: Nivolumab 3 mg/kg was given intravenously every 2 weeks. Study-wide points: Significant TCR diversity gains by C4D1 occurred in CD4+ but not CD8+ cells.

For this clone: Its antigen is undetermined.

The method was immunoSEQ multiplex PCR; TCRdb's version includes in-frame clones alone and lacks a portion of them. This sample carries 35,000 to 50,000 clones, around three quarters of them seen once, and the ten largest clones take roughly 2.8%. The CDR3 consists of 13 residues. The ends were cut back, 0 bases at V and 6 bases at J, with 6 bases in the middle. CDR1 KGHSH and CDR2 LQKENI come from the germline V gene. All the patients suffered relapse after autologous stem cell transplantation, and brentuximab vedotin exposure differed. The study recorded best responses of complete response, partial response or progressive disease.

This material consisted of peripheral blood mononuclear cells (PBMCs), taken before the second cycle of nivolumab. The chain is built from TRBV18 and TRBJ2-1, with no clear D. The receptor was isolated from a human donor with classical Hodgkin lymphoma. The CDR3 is CASSPPGINEQFF. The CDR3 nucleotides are TGTGCCAGCTCACCACCGGGAATCAATGAGCAGTTCTTC.